This entry describes one T cell receptor (beta chain). Its target is not known. The protocol was immunoSEQ multiplex PCR, while the TCRdb copy is restricted to in-frame clones and leaves out a portion. The data show 30,000 to 40,000 clones, roughly 85% seen once. TCRs were sequenced from a few patients responding to pembrolizumab. The sample belongs to a study of PD-1 blockade in mismatch repair-deficient tumors. As for the study in general: All were previously treated, progressing patients with about twelve mismatch repair-deficient cancer types.

Study conclusions and caveats: Rapid post-treatment expansion, then contraction, generally preceding radiologic response, marked tumor-resident clones.

There are 17 residues in the CDR3. Germline loops: CDR1 MGHRA, CDR2 YSYEKL. Trimming took 1 base from V and 0 from J; bases not matched to a gene: 4. The starting material was peripheral blood, obtained around 76 weeks after starting pembrolizumab. This rearrangement joins TRBV4-1 to TRBJ1-3; TRBD1 aligns across 9 bases. The sequence derives from an adult with mismatch repair-deficient cancer. CDR3 residues: CASSQGTGDLSGNTIYF. DNA for the CDR3: TGCGCCAGCAGCCAAGGGACAGGGGACCTCTCTGGAAACACCATATATTTT.